Listed below are T cell receptor beta chains from one sample, sequenced in a study of cytomegalovirus exposure and HLA in healthy donors. Here immunoSEQ multiplex PCR was the method, and the copy in TCRdb shows in-frame clones only, minus some. The table lists 130,000 to 150,000 clones, approximately 78% of them singletons. Sequencing was done on a sample of PBMCs. The receptors here all came from a woman in her forties in good health and CMV-seropositive. Each CDR3 is given with its conserved first and last residue. The order of the fields is CDR3 length, J gene, D gene, clone size, V gene, CDR3 DNA, CDR3 protein. A D gene is named only where the DNA matches it firmly. Clone size, where shown, is once, few, many, or a class for clones that have expanded.

cdr3_length: 17; j_call: TRBJ2-3; d_call: .; clone_size: .; v_call: TRBV7-6; cdr3_nt: TGTGCCAGCAGCGGTCCTAGCGCCGGGGGAAGCACAGATACGCAGTATTTT; cdr3_aa: CASSGPSAGGSTDTQYF
cdr3_length: 12; j_call: TRBJ1-1; d_call: .; clone_size: .; v_call: TRBV7-9; cdr3_nt: TGTTCCAGCAGCGACATGAACACTGAAGCTTTCTTT; cdr3_aa: CSSSDMNTEAFF
cdr3_length: 16; j_call: TRBJ1-2; d_call: .; clone_size: .; v_call: TRBV4-1; cdr3_nt: TGCGCCAGCAGCCAAGGGGAGGGGAGGGCGATCTATGGCTACACCTTC; cdr3_aa: CASSQGEGRAIYGYTF
cdr3_length: 15; j_call: TRBJ2-7; d_call: TRBD1; clone_size: .; v_call: TRBV23-1; cdr3_nt: TGCGCCAGCACTTCCGGGACAGGGGCCTCCTACGAGCAGTACTTC; cdr3_aa: CASTSGTGASYEQYF
cdr3_length: 14; j_call: TRBJ1-6; d_call: TRBD1; clone_size: .; v_call: TRBV5-8; cdr3_nt: TGTGCCAGCAGCTCGGGACAGGGACATTCACCCCTCCACTTT; cdr3_aa: CASSSGQGHSPLHF
cdr3_length: 14; j_call: TRBJ1-1; d_call: .; clone_size: .; v_call: TRBV9; cdr3_nt: TGTGCCAGCAGCGTAAGGGACATGAACACTGAAGCTTTCTTT; cdr3_aa: CASSVRDMNTEAFF
cdr3_length: 14; j_call: TRBJ2-3; d_call: TRBD2; clone_size: .; v_call: TRBV28; cdr3_nt: TGTGCCAGCAGAACTAGCGGCCGCACAGATACGCAGTATTTT; cdr3_aa: CASRTSGRTDTQYF
cdr3_length: 11; j_call: TRBJ1-1; d_call: .; clone_size: .; v_call: TRBV27; cdr3_nt: TGTGCCAGCAGCCAGGGGCCTGAAGCTTTCTTT; cdr3_aa: CASSQGPEAFF
cdr3_length: 15; j_call: TRBJ1-5; d_call: .; clone_size: .; v_call: TRBV7-2; cdr3_nt: TGTGCCAGCAGCTTAAGAAGTGGCATAAATCAGCCCCAGCATTTT; cdr3_aa: CASSLRSGINQPQHF
cdr3_length: 14; j_call: TRBJ2-3; d_call: .; clone_size: .; v_call: TRBV5-1; cdr3_nt: TGCGCCAGCAGCAGCGGACGGATAACAGATACGCAGTATTTT; cdr3_aa: CASSSGRITDTQYF
cdr3_length: 15; j_call: TRBJ2-2; d_call: TRBD1; clone_size: .; v_call: TRBV27; cdr3_nt: TGTGCCAGCCGTACGGCAGGGGGCTTTACCGGGGAGCTGTTTTTT; cdr3_aa: CASRTAGGFTGELFF
cdr3_length: 13; j_call: TRBJ2-4; d_call: .; clone_size: .; v_call: TRBV27; cdr3_nt: TGTGCCAGCAGTTTAAGGGGAACTGTAATTCAGTACTTC; cdr3_aa: CASSLRGTVIQYF
cdr3_length: 16; j_call: TRBJ2-2; d_call: TRBD1; clone_size: once; v_call: TRBV7-9; cdr3_nt: TGTGCCAGCAGCGTAGGAGGACAGGGGGCAATCGGGGAGCTGTTTTTT; cdr3_aa: CASSVGGQGAIGELFF
cdr3_length: 16; j_call: TRBJ1-3; d_call: TRBD1; clone_size: .; v_call: TRBV28; cdr3_nt: TGTGCCAGCAGTACCAGGACAGGAGCGTTTGGAAACACCATATATTTT; cdr3_aa: CASSTRTGAFGNTIYF
cdr3_length: 17; j_call: TRBJ1-3; d_call: .; clone_size: .; v_call: TRBV28; cdr3_nt: TGTGCCAGCAGTTTGTACGTGAGTTCGTACTCTGGAAACACCATATATTTT; cdr3_aa: CASSLYVSSYSGNTIYF
cdr3_length: 14; j_call: TRBJ2-7; d_call: .; clone_size: .; v_call: TRBV6-5; cdr3_nt: TGTGCCAGCAGTTACTCCCCTCCCCGCTACGAGCAGTACTTC; cdr3_aa: CASSYSPPRYEQYF
cdr3_length: 11; j_call: TRBJ2-7; d_call: .; clone_size: .; v_call: TRBV30; cdr3_nt: TGTGCCTGGAGTGGCGCCCGCGAGCAGTACTTC; cdr3_aa: CAWSGAREQYF
cdr3_length: 18; j_call: TRBJ2-5; d_call: .; clone_size: .; v_call: TRBV10-3; cdr3_nt: TGTGCCATCAGTGAGTCGAGTGTGGGGGAGGCGGAGCAAGAGACCCAGTACTTC; cdr3_aa: CAISESSVGEAEQETQYF
cdr3_length: 13; j_call: TRBJ2-7; d_call: .; clone_size: .; v_call: TRBV29-1; cdr3_nt: TGCAGCGTCGCCGCGACTTTAAATTACGAGCAGTACTTC; cdr3_aa: CSVAATLNYEQYF
cdr3_length: 13; j_call: TRBJ1-2; d_call: .; clone_size: once; v_call: TRBV11-2; cdr3_nt: TGTGCCAGCAGCCGGGGACTCCCGGGGGGCTACACCTTC; cdr3_aa: CASSRGLPGGYTF
cdr3_length: 18; j_call: TRBJ1-3; d_call: TRBD1; clone_size: few; v_call: TRBV5-5; cdr3_nt: TGTGCCAGCAGCGTCGTATTCCGGGACAGGGTCAGTGGAAACACCATATATTTT; cdr3_aa: CASSVVFRDRVSGNTIYF
cdr3_length: 15; j_call: TRBJ2-6; d_call: .; clone_size: .; v_call: TRBV18; cdr3_nt: TGTGCCAGCTCACTCCCCGGGACTCAGGCCAACGTCCTGACTTTC; cdr3_aa: CASSLPGTQANVLTF
cdr3_length: 16; j_call: TRBJ2-7; d_call: .; clone_size: .; v_call: TRBV7-2; cdr3_nt: TGTGCCAGCAGCCCCGCCCCTAGGCCAGGGGATTACGAGCAGTACTTC; cdr3_aa: CASSPAPRPGDYEQYF
cdr3_length: 14; j_call: TRBJ2-3; d_call: .; clone_size: .; v_call: TRBV4-2; cdr3_nt: TGTGCCAGCAGCCAAGACCTCAGCACAGATACGCAGTATTTT; cdr3_aa: CASSQDLSTDTQYF
cdr3_length: 15; j_call: TRBJ1-6; d_call: .; clone_size: few; v_call: TRBV7-9; cdr3_nt: TGTGCCAGCAGCGCGGGCCCTATACTATATTCACCCCTCCACTTT; cdr3_aa: CASSAGPILYSPLHF
cdr3_length: 15; j_call: TRBJ2-7; d_call: TRBD2; clone_size: .; v_call: TRBV5-1; cdr3_nt: TGCGCCAGCAGCAGTTCTAGCGGTAGCTCCTACGAGCAGTACTTC; cdr3_aa: CASSSSSGSSYEQYF
cdr3_length: 16; j_call: TRBJ2-1; d_call: TRBD2; clone_size: few; v_call: TRBV6-6; cdr3_nt: TGTGCCAGCAGTTACTCGAGAACGGGGGGTAAGAATGAGCAGTTCTTC; cdr3_aa: CASSYSRTGGKNEQFF
cdr3_length: 14; j_call: TRBJ1-2; d_call: .; clone_size: .; v_call: TRBV19; cdr3_nt: TGTGCCAGTAGTGCTGTTGGGGGGAACTATGGCTACACCTTC; cdr3_aa: CASSAVGGNYGYTF
cdr3_length: 14; j_call: TRBJ1-5; d_call: .; clone_size: .; v_call: TRBV19; cdr3_nt: TGTGCCAGTACCACTTTCCGCAGGGATCAGCCCCAGCATTTT; cdr3_aa: CASTTFRRDQPQHF
cdr3_length: 15; j_call: TRBJ2-5; d_call: TRBD1; clone_size: .; v_call: TRBV27; cdr3_nt: TGTGCCAGCAGTCCGACGACAGGGAGTGGAGAGACCCAGTACTTC; cdr3_aa: CASSPTTGSGETQYF
cdr3_length: 16; j_call: TRBJ2-3; d_call: TRBD1; clone_size: .; v_call: TRBV5-1; cdr3_nt: TGCGCCAGCAGCTTGGTGCGAGGGGGCTTCACAGATACGCAGTATTTT; cdr3_aa: CASSLVRGGFTDTQYF
cdr3_length: 13; j_call: TRBJ2-1; d_call: .; clone_size: once; v_call: TRBV7-2; cdr3_nt: TGTGCCAGCAGCTCGGTTAACTACAATGAGCAGTTCTTC; cdr3_aa: CASSSVNYNEQFF
cdr3_length: 13; j_call: TRBJ1-2; d_call: .; clone_size: .; v_call: TRBV9; cdr3_nt: TGTGCCAGCAGCGCAGACAGATTATATGGCTACACCTTC; cdr3_aa: CASSADRLYGYTF
cdr3_length: 16; j_call: TRBJ2-7; d_call: TRBD1; clone_size: once; v_call: TRBV27; cdr3_nt: TGTGCCAGCAGTTCCCCGGGACAGTCCAGCTCCTACGAGCAGTACTTC; cdr3_aa: CASSSPGQSSSYEQYF
cdr3_length: 14; j_call: TRBJ1-5; d_call: .; clone_size: .; v_call: TRBV28; cdr3_nt: TGTGCCAGCAGTTTATGGAGGGTAGGTCAGCCCCAGCATTTT; cdr3_aa: CASSLWRVGQPQHF
cdr3_length: 11; j_call: TRBJ2-3; d_call: .; clone_size: .; v_call: TRBV5-4; cdr3_nt: TGTGCCAGCAGTTATGACAGGTTGCAGTATTTT; cdr3_aa: CASSYDRLQYF
cdr3_length: 12; j_call: TRBJ2-7; d_call: .; clone_size: .; v_call: TRBV5-6; cdr3_nt: TGTGCCAGCAGCCGAGAATACTACGAGCAGTACTTC; cdr3_aa: CASSREYYEQYF
cdr3_length: 16; j_call: TRBJ2-7; d_call: TRBD1; clone_size: .; v_call: TRBV6-6; cdr3_nt: TGTGCCAGCAGTCAGCCGGACAGGGGAAGCTCCTACGAGCAGTACTTC; cdr3_aa: CASSQPDRGSSYEQYF
cdr3_length: 12; j_call: TRBJ2-5; d_call: .; clone_size: .; v_call: TRBV30; cdr3_nt: TGTGCCTACCAACAGGTCCAAGAGACCCAGTACTTC; cdr3_aa: CAYQQVQETQYF
cdr3_length: 17; j_call: TRBJ1-2; d_call: .; clone_size: .; v_call: TRBV7-6; cdr3_nt: TGTGCCAGCAGCTCTGGGGCAGGACGATACGTTAACTATGGCTACACCTTC; cdr3_aa: CASSSGAGRYVNYGYTF
cdr3_length: 15; j_call: TRBJ2-7; d_call: TRBD2; clone_size: .; v_call: TRBV2; cdr3_nt: TGTGCCAGCTCTTTCAGCGGGAAAAGCTCCTACGAGCAGTACTTC; cdr3_aa: CASSFSGKSSYEQYF
cdr3_length: 17; j_call: TRBJ2-6; d_call: TRBD1; clone_size: .; v_call: TRBV18; cdr3_nt: TGTGCCAGCTCACCAATGGGACAGGCTTTTGGGGCCAACGTCCTGACTTTC; cdr3_aa: CASSPMGQAFGANVLTF
cdr3_length: 16; j_call: TRBJ2-2; d_call: .; clone_size: .; v_call: TRBV19; cdr3_nt: TGTGCCAGTAGTGACGGTGGAGCCGGCGGGGCCGGGGAGCTGTTTTTT; cdr3_aa: CASSDGGAGGAGELFF
cdr3_length: 15; j_call: TRBJ1-1; d_call: .; clone_size: .; v_call: TRBV4-3; cdr3_nt: TGCGCCAGCAGTCAAAATATCAGGGCCAACACTGAAGCTTTCTTT; cdr3_aa: CASSQNIRANTEAFF
cdr3_length: 16; j_call: TRBJ2-1; d_call: TRBD1; clone_size: .; v_call: TRBV15; cdr3_nt: TGTGCCACCAGCAGAACTCCGGGACAGGGGTCCTTAGGGCAGTTCTTC; cdr3_aa: CATSRTPGQGSLGQFF
cdr3_length: 16; j_call: TRBJ2-2; d_call: .; clone_size: few; v_call: TRBV7-2; cdr3_nt: TGTGCCAGCAGCCCACCCACCCTAAGGGGGACCGGGGAGCTGTTTTTT; cdr3_aa: CASSPPTLRGTGELFF
cdr3_length: 14; j_call: TRBJ2-7; d_call: .; clone_size: few; v_call: TRBV10-3; cdr3_nt: TGTGCCATCAGTGAGAACAGGGCTGCCTACGAGCAGTACTTC; cdr3_aa: CAISENRAAYEQYF